This is a list of T cell receptor beta chains from one sample in a study of blood T cell repertoires in COVID-19. Generated by immunoSEQ multiplex PCR, the TCRdb table keeps only in-frame clones and is missing some. This table has about 250,000 clones, 88% appearing once. Sequenced input: PBMCs or T cells enriched from blood (not recorded which). These receptors all stem from a woman aged 50 to 60 who had recovered from COVID-19. CDR3s include the opening cysteine and the closing phenylalanine or tryptophan. The D gene is left open where the match is weak. Where a row states a size, it is once, few, many or the class of an expanded clone; other rows omit it.

>TRBV20-1|.|TRBJ1-4|13|.
TGCAGTGCTAGTGTTCAAGGGGGTGAAAAACTGTTTTTT
CSASVQGGEKLFF
>TRBV18|.|TRBJ2-1|17|TRBD2
TGTGCCAGCTCACCTCGGACTAGCGGGCCGTCCTACAATGAGCAGTTCTTC
CASSPRTSGPSYNEQFF
>TRBV28|.|TRBJ2-5|15|TRBD2
TGTGCCAGCACCACCCTGCTAGCGGGACGTGAGACCCAGTACTTC
CASTTLLAGRETQYF
>TRBV4-1|few|TRBJ2-2|15|.
TGCGCCAGCAGCCAAGTCCCAGGGGTGGCCGGGGAGCTGTTTTTT
CASSQVPGVAGELFF
>TRBV28|.|TRBJ1-5|14|.
TGTGCCAGCAGTTTATCAGGGAGCAATCAGCCCCAGCATTTT
CASSLSGSNQPQHF
>TRBV19|once|TRBJ1-1|14|.
TGTGCCAGTAGTATGGTACTCGCGGGGACTGAAGCTTTCTTT
CASSMVLAGTEAFF
>TRBV14|.|TRBJ2-2|23|.
TGTGCCAGCAGACAATGCAAGGGTTTCGCCCTGGGGGGTAAGGGTACGAACACCGGGGAGCTGTTTTTT
CASRQCKGFALGGKGTNTGELFF
>TRBV15|.|TRBJ1-4|17|TRBD1
TGTGCCACCAGCACAAGCCGCGACAGGGCGGATTGGGAAAAACTGTTTTTT
CATSTSRDRADWEKLFF
>TRBV24-1|.|TRBJ2-2|15|.
TGTGCCACCAGTGATTCGACACATTACACCGGGGAGCTGTTTTTT
CATSDSTHYTGELFF
>TRBV2|.|TRBJ2-2|15|TRBD2
TGTGCCAGCAGTTCTAGCGGGAGTCCGACCGGGGAGCTGTTTTTT
CASSSSGSPTGELFF
>TRBV5-1|.|TRBJ2-2|15|TRBD1
TGCGCCAGCAGCCTTGACAGGGCCGGCACCGGGGAGCTGTTTTTT
CASSLDRAGTGELFF
>TRBV6-2/TRBV6-3|.|TRBJ2-5|17|TRBD1
TGTGCCAGCAGTTACTCACGGACAGGGGAATTCCAAGAGACCCAGTACTTC
CASSYSRTGEFQETQYF
>TRBV6-5|.|TRBJ1-4|13|.
TGTGCCAGCATGCAGGGCCAAAATGAAAAACTGTTTTTT
CASMQGQNEKLFF
>TRBV30|.|TRBJ2-7|13|.
TGTGCCTGGGGGGCAGGAGGGGCATACGAGCAGTACTTC
CAWGAGGAYEQYF
>TRBV4-3|.|TRBJ1-3|16|.
TGCGCCAGCAGCCAAAACTTAGCGGACTCTGGAAACACCATATATTTT
CASSQNLADSGNTIYF
>TRBV7-3|once|TRBJ1-2|13|.
TGTGCCAGCAGCCCAGGGGAGAAATATGGCTACACCTTC
CASSPGEKYGYTF
>TRBV2|.|TRBJ1-4|13|.
TGTGCCAGCAGACCGAGGCCTAATGAAAAACTGTTTTTT
CASRPRPNEKLFF
>TRBV19|.|TRBJ1-2|12|.
TGTGCCGGACACAGGGTCGGCTATGGCTACACCTTC
CAGHRVGYGYTF
>TRBV15|.|TRBJ1-3|19|TRBD1
TGTGCCACCAGCAGAGCCCGGGACAGGGTGATGGTCTCTGGAAACACCATATATTTT
CATSRARDRVMVSGNTIYF
>TRBV11-3|.|TRBJ2-7|14|TRBD1
TGTGCCAGCAGCTCGGACAGGGGTGGGTCCGAGCAGTACTTC
CASSSDRGGSEQYF
>TRBV28|.|TRBJ1-6|16|TRBD1
TGTGCCAGCAGAACAGGAACCGGGACAGGGGGCTCACCCCTCCACTTT
CASRTGTGTGGSPLHF
>TRBV5-1|.|TRBJ1-2|14|.
TGCGCCAGCAGCGGACGGACGGGGAGCGATGGCTACACCTTC
CASSGRTGSDGYTF
>TRBV15|.|TRBJ1-5|16|TRBD1
TGTGCCACCAGCAGAGGGGGGACAGGGGTATACCAGCCCCAGCATTTT
CATSRGGTGVYQPQHF
>TRBV6-2/TRBV6-3|.|TRBJ1-1|15|.
TGTGCCAGCAGTTACTCGAGAGGTAGGAACACTGAAGCTTTCTTT
CASSYSRGRNTEAFF
>TRBV2|once|TRBJ2-3|11|.
TGTGCCAGCACCTATCCAGATACGCAGTATTTT
CASTYPDTQYF
>TRBV2|.|TRBJ2-1|13|.
TGTGCCAGCAGTGGACTAGGGATCGATGAGCAGTTCTTC
CASSGLGIDEQFF
>TRBV5-5|.|TRBJ1-1|16|.
TGTGCCAGCAGCTTGGGGCCAGGGATATTAGGCACTGAAGCTTTCTTT
CASSLGPGILGTEAFF
>TRBV11-2|few|TRBJ2-3|15|TRBD1
TGTGCCAGCAGCCGCACCGGGACAGCAACAGATACGCAGTATTTT
CASSRTGTATDTQYF
>TRBV7-2|.|TRBJ1-4|16|.
TGTGCCAGCAGCTTACAGGGCGGCCTCGTCGGGGAAAAACTGTTTTTT
CASSLQGGLVGEKLFF
>TRBV18|.|TRBJ2-1|15|TRBD1
TGTGCCAGCTCACCCTTGGGACAGAACTACAATGAGCAGTTCTTC
CASSPLGQNYNEQFF
>TRBV28|few|TRBJ1-6|14|TRBD1
TGTGCCAGCAGGCCCCCGGGACAGGGTTCACCCCTCCACTTT
CASRPPGQGSPLHF
>TRBV10-3|.|TRBJ1-1|14|TRBD1
TGTGCCATCAGTGTGCTCGACAGGGACACTGAAGCTTTCTTT
CAISVLDRDTEAFF
>TRBV7-8|.|TRBJ2-5|17|.
TGTGCCAGCAGCTTAGGGGTACAAGTGGGGGCAGGGGAGACCCAGTACTTC
CASSLGVQVGAGETQYF
>TRBV10-3|.|TRBJ2-1|13|.
TGTGCCATCAGCCGGGACATAAACAATGAGCAGTTCTTC
CAISRDINNEQFF
>TRBV5-4|.|TRBJ1-2|13|.
TGTGCCAGCAGCTTGGCAGGGTCGGGTGGCTACACCTTC
CASSLAGSGGYTF
>TRBV24-1|.|TRBJ1-5|15|.
TGTGCCACCAGTGACCCACAGGGAGGGATCCAGCCCCAGCATTTT
CATSDPQGGIQPQHF
>TRBV30|once|TRBJ2-7|13|TRBD2
TGTGCCTGGAGCCGGGGGGACTCCTACGAGCAGTACTTC
CAWSRGDSYEQYF
>TRBV27|.|TRBJ2-5|13|.
TGTGCCAGCAGTGTGACAGGCCAAGAGACCCAGTACTTC
CASSVTGQETQYF
>TRBV6-1|.|TRBJ2-7|15|TRBD2
TGTGCCAGCAGTGAATCGCCGGCGGGAGGGTACGAGCAGTACTTC
CASSESPAGGYEQYF
>TRBV3-1/TRBV3-2|.|TRBJ1-2|15|.
TGTGCCAGCAGCCCCGCGGGTAATGAGGGCTATGGCTACACCTTC
CASSPAGNEGYGYTF
>TRBV9|.|TRBJ2-1|15|.
TGTGCCAGCAGCGTGTACAGTGGGCTGAGGGATGAGCAGTTCTTC
CASSVYSGLRDEQFF
>TRBV7-9|.|TRBJ2-5|14|TRBD2
TGTGCCAGCAGCCTCGGGACTAGCGGAGAGACCCAGTACTTC
CASSLGTSGETQYF
>TRBV27|.|TRBJ1-2|15|TRBD1
TGTGCCAGCAGTTTTAACGCCGGGACAGGTTCTGGCTACACCTTC
CASSFNAGTGSGYTF
>TRBV24-1|.|TRBJ2-2|14|.
TGTGCCACCAGTGACAACAGAAACACCGGGGAGCTGTTTTTT
CATSDNRNTGELFF
>TRBV28|.|TRBJ2-3|16|TRBD2
TGTGCCAGCGGTCCGACGACTAGCGGGAGGACAGATACGCAGTATTTT
CASGPTTSGRTDTQYF
>TRBV30|.|TRBJ2-5|12|.
TGTGCCTGGATCGGAATCGGGAAGACCCAGTACTTC
CAWIGIGKTQYF
>TRBV18|.|TRBJ1-5|12|.
TGTGCCAGCTCACCACCCGATCAGCCCCAGCATTTT
CASSPPDQPQHF
>TRBV28|once|TRBJ1-1|20|TRBD1
TGTGCCAGCAATTCACTGACTTGGACAGGGGGCGATTTCGGGGACACTGAAGCTTTCTTT
CASNSLTWTGGDFGDTEAFF
>TRBV18|.|TRBJ1-3|14|.
TGTGCCAGCTCAACGCCGGCGGGGGGAAACACCATATATTTT
CASSTPAGGNTIYF
>TRBV6-5|.|TRBJ1-2|14|TRBD1
TGTGCCAGTGGGGACAGGATGGCGAACTATGGCTACACCTTC
CASGDRMANYGYTF
>TRBV28|.|TRBJ1-1|17|TRBD1
TGTGCCAGCACCAATGGGGGACAGGGTGGTAGGAACACTGAAGCTTTCTTT
CASTNGGQGGRNTEAFF
>TRBV6-2/TRBV6-3|.|TRBJ2-1|19|TRBD1
TGTGCCAGCAGTTACCCAGAACGAAGGACAGGGGAATCCTACAATGAGCAGTTCTTC
CASSYPERRTGESYNEQFF
>TRBV6-2/TRBV6-3|.|TRBJ2-1|12|.
TGTGCCAGCAGTTACCTTCGCGATGAGCAGTTCTTC
CASSYLRDEQFF
>TRBV30|.|TRBJ1-3|13|.
TGTGCCTCGGGGGGGCAGGCTGGAAACACCATATATTTT
CASGGQAGNTIYF